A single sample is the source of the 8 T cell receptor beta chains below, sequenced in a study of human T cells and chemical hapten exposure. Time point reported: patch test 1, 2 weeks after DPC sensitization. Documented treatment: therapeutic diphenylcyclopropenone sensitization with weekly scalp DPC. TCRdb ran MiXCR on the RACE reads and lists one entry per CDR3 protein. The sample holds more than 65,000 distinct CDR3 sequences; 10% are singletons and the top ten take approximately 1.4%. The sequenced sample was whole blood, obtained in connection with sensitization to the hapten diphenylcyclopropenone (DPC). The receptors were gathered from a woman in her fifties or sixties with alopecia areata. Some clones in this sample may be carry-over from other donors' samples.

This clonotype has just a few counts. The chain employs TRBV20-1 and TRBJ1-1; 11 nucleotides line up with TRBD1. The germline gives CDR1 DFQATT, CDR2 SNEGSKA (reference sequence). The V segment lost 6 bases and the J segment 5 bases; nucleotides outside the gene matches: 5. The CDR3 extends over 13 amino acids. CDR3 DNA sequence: TGCAGTGCAGCGGGACAGGGGGAGACTGAAGCTTTCTTT. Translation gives CSAAGQGETEAFF.

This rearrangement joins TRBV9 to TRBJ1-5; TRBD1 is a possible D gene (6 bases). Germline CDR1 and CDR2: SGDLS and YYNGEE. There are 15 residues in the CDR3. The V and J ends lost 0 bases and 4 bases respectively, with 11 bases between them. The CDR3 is CASSVAPGVNQPQHF. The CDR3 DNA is TGTGCCAGCAGCGTAGCCCCAGGGGTGAATCAGCCCCAGCATTTT.

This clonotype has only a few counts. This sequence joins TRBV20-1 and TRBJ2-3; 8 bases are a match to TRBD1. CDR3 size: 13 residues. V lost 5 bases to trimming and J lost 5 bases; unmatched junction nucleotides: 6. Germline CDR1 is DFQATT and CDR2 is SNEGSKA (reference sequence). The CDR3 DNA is TGCAGTGCTGAGACAGGGGTCGAAGATACGCAGTATTTT. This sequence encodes CSAETGVEDTQYF.

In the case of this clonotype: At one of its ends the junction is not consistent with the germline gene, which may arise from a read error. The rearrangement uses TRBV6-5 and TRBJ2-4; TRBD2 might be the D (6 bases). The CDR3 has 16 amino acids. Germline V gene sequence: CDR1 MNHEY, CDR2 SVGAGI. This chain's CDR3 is CVSSYSFSGIRDIQYF. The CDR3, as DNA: TGTGTCAGCAGTTACTCCTTTAGCGGAATTAGGGACATTCAGTACTTC.

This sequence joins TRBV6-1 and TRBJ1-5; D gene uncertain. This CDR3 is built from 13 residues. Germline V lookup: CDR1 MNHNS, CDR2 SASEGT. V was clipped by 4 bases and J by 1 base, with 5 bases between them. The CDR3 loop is CASSVHSNQPQHF. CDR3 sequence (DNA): TGTGCCAGCAGTGTCCACAGCAATCAGCCCCAGCATTTT.

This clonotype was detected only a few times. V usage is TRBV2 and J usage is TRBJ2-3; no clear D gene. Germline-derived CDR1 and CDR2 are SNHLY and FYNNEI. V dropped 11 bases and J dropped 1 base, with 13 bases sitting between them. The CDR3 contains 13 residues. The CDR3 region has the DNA TGTGCCGGCCTTAAGGGCCGCACAGATACGCAGTATTTT. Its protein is CAGLKGRTDTQYF.

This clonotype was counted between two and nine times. CDR3 loop: CASSSRTGNNEQFF. CDR3 coding DNA: TGTGCCAGCAGCTCGAGGACAGGGAACAATGAGCAGTTCTTC. The rearrangement links TRBV11-2 to TRBJ2-1; 8 nucleotides agree with TRBD1. The CDR3 sequence is 14 residues long. Germline V gives CDR1 SGHAT, CDR2 FQNNGV. The V and J ends lost 4 bases and 5 bases, in that order; junction bases with no gene match: 4.

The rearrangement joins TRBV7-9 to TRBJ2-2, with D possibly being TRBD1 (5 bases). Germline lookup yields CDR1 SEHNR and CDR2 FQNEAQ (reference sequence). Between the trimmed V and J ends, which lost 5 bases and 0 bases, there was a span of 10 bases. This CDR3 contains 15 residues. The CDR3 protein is CASSPDRTNTGELFF. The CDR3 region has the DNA TGTGCCAGCAGCCCTGACAGAACGAACACCGGGGAGCTGTTTTTT.